The TCR beta chain described here comes from a study of cytomegalovirus exposure and HLA in healthy donors. The donors were members of the approximately 130-subject validation cohort (separate from the approximately 670-subject first cohort). General study points: The finding came from a later analysis; first-cohort TCR clusters tended to co-occur in the 110 or so validation repertoires.

On this clone itself: Its target is not known.

Assay used: immunoSEQ multiplex PCR; TCRdb lists only in-frame clones, some missing. This sample has about 73,000 clones, with about 95% found just once. Germline CDR1 MGHRA, CDR2 YSYEKL. V lost 4 bases and J lost 5; bases outside the gene matches: 4. This CDR3 region has 15 residues. The sequenced sample was PBMCs. The chain employs TRBV4-1 and TRBJ1-5; 11 bases agree with TRBD1. This sequence was found in a woman younger than 30 in good health and CMV-seronegative. The CDR3 sequence: CASSLGQGADQPQHF. CDR3 in DNA: TGCGCCAGCAGCCTCGGACAGGGGGCGGATCAGCCCCAGCATTTT.